This T cell receptor (beta chain) was documented in a study of cytomegalovirus exposure and HLA in healthy donors. Study findings and constraints: The authors assumed roughly uniform sequencing depth across donors for presence/absence analyses. In vitro testing confirmed three CMV-associated chains as specific for CMV antigens.

Both 60 Vbeta primers and 13 Jbeta primers went into the PCR. Clones were read by immunoSEQ multiplex PCR, and TCRdb kept only the in-frame ones, dropping some. Among roughly 150,000 clones, approximately 81% were seen once, and the ten largest hold over 1.3%. All the people who gave samples were healthy bone marrow donors. As for this clone: Its specificity is unknown.

The germline gives CDR1 WSHSY, CDR2 SAAADI. The CDR3 totals 14 residues. Trimming cost V 4 bases and J 5 bases; bases outside gene matches: 6. V gene TRBV10-2 combines with J gene TRBJ2-7; 9 nucleotides line up with TRBD1. This clonotype originated in a man aged 18 to 29 in good health and CMV-seronegative. The sample taken for sequencing was PBMCs. Here the CDR3 reads CASSGGTGMDEQYF. CDR3 DNA: TGCGCCAGCAGTGGGGGGACAGGGATGGACGAGCAGTACTTC.